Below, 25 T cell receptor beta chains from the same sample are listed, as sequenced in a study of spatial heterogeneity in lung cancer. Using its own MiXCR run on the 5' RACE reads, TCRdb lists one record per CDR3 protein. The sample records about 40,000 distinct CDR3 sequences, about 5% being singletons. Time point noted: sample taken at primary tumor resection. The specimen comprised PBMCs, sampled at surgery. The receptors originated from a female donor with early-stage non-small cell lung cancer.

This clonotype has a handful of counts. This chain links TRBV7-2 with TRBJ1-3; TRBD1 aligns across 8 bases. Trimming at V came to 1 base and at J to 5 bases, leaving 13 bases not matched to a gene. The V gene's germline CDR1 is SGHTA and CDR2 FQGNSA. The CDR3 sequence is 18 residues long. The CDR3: CASSLGGWTGILRNTIYF. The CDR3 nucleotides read TGTGCCAGCAGCTTAGGAGGGTGGACAGGGATTCTGCGAAACACCATATATTTT.

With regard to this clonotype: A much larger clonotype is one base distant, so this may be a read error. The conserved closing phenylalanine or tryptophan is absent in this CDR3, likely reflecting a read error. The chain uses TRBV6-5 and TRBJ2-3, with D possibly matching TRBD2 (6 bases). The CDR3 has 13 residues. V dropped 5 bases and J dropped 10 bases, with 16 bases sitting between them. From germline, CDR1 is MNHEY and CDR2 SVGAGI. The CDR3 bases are TGTGCCAGCAGTCCAACTAGCCCCCCTTCGCAGTATTCT. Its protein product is CASSPTSPPSQYS.

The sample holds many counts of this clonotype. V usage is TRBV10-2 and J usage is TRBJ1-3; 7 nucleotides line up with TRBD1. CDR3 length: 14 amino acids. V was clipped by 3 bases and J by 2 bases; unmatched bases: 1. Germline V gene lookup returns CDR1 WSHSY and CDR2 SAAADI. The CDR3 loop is CASSETGAGNTIYF. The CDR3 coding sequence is TGCGCCAGCAGTGAAACAGGGGCTGGAAACACCATATATTTT.

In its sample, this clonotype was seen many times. The CDR3: CASSLNPIGNSPLHF. The CDR3 nucleotides are TGTGCCAGCAGCTTGAATCCCATAGGAAATTCACCCCTCCACTTT. This sequence joins TRBV5-4 and TRBJ1-6; no reliable D call. V lost 1 base, J lost 7 bases, and 12 bases lay in between. The CDR3 totals 15 residues. CDR1 is SGHNT and CDR2 is YYREEE in the germline V gene (reference sequence).

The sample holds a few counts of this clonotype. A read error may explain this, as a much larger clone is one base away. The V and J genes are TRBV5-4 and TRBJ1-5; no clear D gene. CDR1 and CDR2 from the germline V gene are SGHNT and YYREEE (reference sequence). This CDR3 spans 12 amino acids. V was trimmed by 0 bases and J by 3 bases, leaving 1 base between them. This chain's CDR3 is CASSLDNQPQHF. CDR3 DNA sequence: TGTGCCAGCAGCTTGGACAATCAGCCCCAGCATTTT. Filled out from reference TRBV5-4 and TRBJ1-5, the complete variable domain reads ETGVTQSPTHLIKTRGQQVTLRCSSQSGHNTVSWYQQALGQGPQFIFQYYREEENGRGNFPPRFSGLQFPNYSSELNVNALELDDSALYLCASSLDNQPQHFGDGTRLSIL.

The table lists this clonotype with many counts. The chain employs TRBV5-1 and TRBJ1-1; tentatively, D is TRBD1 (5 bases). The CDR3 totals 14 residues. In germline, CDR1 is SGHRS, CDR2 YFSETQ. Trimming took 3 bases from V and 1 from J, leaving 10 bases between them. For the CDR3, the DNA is TGCGCCAGCAGCTCGGGACTGCAGAACACTGAAGCTTTCTTT. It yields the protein CASSSGLQNTEAFF.

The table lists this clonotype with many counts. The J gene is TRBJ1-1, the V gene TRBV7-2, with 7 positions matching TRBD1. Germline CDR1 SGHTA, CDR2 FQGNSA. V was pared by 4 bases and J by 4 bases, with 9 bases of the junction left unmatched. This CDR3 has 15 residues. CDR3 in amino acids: CASSSRQGGVTEAFF. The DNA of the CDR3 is TGTGCCAGCAGCTCCAGACAGGGCGGGGTCACTGAAGCTTTCTTT.

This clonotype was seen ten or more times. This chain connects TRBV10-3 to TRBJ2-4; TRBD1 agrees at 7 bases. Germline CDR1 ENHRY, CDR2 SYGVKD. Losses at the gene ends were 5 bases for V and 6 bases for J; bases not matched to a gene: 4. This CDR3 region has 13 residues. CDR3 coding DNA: TGTGCCATCAGTACAGGGGCGGGAAACATTCAGTACTTC. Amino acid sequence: CAISTGAGNIQYF.

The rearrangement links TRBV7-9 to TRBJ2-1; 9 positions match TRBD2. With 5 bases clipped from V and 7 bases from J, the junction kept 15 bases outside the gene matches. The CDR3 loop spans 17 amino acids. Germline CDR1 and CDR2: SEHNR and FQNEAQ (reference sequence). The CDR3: CASSGLLAGPLGNEQFF. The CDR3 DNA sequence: TGTGCCAGCAGCGGGCTCCTAGCGGGGCCTCTTGGTAATGAGCAGTTCTTC.

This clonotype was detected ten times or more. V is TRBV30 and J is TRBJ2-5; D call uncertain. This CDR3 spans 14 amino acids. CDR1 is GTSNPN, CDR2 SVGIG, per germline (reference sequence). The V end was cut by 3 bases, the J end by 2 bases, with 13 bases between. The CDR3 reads CAWSQRRLQETQYF. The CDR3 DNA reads TGTGCCTGGAGCCAAAGGCGGCTTCAAGAGACCCAGTACTTC. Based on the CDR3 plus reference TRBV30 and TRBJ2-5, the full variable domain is SQTIHQWPATLVQPVGSPLSLECTVEGTSNPNLYWYRQAAGRGLQLLFYSVGIGQISSEVPQNLSASRPQDRQFILSSKKLLLSDSGFYLCAWSQRRLQETQYFGPGTRLLVL.

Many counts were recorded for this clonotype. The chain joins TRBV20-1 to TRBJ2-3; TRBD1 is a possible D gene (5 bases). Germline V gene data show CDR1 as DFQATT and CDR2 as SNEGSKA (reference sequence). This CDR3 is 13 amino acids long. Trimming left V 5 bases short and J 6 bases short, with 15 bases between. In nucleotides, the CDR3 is TGCAGTGCTCTGGGGCAGGGCCGGGATACGCAGTATTTT. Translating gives CSALGQGRDTQYF.

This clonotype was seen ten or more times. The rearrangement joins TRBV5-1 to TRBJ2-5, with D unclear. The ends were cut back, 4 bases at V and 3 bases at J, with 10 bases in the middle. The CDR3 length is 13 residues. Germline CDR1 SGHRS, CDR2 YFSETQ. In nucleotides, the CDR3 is TGCGCCAGCAGCCGTATAGACAAAGAGACCCAGTACTTC. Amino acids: CASSRIDKETQYF.

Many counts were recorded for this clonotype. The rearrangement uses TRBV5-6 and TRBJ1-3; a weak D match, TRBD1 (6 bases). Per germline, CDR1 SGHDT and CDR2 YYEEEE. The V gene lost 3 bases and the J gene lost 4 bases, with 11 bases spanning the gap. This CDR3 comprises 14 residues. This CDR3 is CASSWGATGNTIYF. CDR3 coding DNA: TGTGCCAGCAGCTGGGGGGCGACGGGAAACACCATATATTTT.

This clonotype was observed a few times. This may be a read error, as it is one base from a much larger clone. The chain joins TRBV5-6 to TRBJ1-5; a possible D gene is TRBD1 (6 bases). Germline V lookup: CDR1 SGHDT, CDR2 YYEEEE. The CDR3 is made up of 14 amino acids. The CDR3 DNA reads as TGTGTCAGCAGCGCTGGACAGATCAATCAGCCCCAGCATTTT. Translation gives CVSSAGQINQPQHF.

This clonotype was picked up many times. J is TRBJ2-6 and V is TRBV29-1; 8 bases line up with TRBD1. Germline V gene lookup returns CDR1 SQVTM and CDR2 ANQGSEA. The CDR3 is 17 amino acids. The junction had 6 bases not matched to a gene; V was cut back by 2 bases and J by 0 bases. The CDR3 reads CSVEHRGALSGANVLTF. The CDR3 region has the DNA TGCAGCGTTGAACACAGGGGGGCCCTCTCTGGGGCCAACGTCCTGACTTTC.

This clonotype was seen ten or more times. This chain's CDR3 is CATLSGGRNNEQFF. The CDR3 bases are TGTGCCACCCTGAGCGGGGGGAGGAACAATGAGCAGTTCTTC. The rearrangement joins TRBV6-6 to TRBJ2-1, with 9 bases matching TRBD2. After removal of 10 bases from V and 5 bases from J, the junction contained 9 bases not matched to a gene. This CDR3 comprises 14 residues. The germline V gene has CDR1 MNHNY and CDR2 SVGAGI (reference sequence).

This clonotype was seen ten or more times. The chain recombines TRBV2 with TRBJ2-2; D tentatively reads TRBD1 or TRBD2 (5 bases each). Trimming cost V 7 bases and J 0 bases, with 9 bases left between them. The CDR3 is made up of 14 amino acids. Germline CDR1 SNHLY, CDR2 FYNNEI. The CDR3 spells CASIRGANTGELFF. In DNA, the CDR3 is TGTGCCAGCATTCGGGGCGCGAACACCGGGGAGCTGTTTTTT.

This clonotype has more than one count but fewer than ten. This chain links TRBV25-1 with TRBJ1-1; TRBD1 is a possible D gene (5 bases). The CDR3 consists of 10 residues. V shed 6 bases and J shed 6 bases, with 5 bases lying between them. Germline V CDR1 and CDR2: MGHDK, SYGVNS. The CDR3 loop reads CASRGAEAFF. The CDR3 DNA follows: TGTGCCAGCAGGGGGGCTGAAGCTTTCTTT.

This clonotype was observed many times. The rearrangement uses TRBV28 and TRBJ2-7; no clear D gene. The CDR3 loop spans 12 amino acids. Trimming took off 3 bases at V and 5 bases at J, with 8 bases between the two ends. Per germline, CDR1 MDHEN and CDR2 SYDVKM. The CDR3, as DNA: TGTGCCAGCAGTTTGAGCCGGAACGAGCAGTACTTC. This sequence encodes CASSLSRNEQYF.

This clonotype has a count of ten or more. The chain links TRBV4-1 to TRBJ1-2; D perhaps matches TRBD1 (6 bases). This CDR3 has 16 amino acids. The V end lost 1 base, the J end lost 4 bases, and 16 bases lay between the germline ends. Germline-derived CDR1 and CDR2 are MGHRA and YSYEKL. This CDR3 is CASSQGAQGIGYGYTF. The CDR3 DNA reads TGCGCCAGCAGCCAAGGGGCACAGGGTATCGGCTATGGCTACACCTTC.

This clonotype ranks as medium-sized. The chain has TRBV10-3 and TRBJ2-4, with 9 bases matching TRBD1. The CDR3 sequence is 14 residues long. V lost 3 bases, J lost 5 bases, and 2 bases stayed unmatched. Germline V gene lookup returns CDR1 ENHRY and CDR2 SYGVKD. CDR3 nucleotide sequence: TGTGCCATCAGTGATCGGGACAGGGAAAACATTCAGTACTTC. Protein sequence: CAISDRDRENIQYF.

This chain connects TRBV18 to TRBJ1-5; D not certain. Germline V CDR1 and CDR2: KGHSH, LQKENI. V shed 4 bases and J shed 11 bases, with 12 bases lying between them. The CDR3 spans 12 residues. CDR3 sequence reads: CASSRTNEAQHF. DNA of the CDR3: TGTGCCAGCTCACGGACGAACGAGGCCCAGCATTTT.

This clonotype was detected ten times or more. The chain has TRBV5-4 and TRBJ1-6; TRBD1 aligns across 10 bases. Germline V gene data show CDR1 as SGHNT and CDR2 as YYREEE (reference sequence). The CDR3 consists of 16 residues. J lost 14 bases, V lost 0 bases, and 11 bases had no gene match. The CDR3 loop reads CASSLDLGQGTKALHF. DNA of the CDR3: TGTGCCAGCAGCTTGGATCTGGGACAGGGGACTAAGGCCCTCCACTTT.

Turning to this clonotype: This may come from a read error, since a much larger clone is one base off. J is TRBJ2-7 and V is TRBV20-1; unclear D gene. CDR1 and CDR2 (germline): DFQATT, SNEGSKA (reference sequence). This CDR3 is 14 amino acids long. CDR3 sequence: CCARDPRVPYEQYF. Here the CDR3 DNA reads TGCTGTGCTAGAGATCCTAGGGTCCCCTACGAGCAGTACTTC.

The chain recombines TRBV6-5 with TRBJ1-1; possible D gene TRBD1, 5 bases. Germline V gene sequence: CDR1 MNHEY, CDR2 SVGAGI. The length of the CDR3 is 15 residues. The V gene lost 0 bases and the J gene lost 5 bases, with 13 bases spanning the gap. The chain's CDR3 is CASSYSGGEGTEAFF. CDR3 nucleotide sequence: TGTGCCAGCAGTTACTCGGGGGGGGAGGGAACTGAAGCTTTCTTT.